What follows are 4 T cell receptor beta chains derived from one specimen sequenced in a study of T cells in Graves' hyperthyroidism and ophthalmopathy. Regions amplified from RNA transcripts were the TCR beta CDR3 regions. Primed by the HTBI set, a first-round RT-PCR was run on the TCR CDR3. TCRdb independently ran MiXCR on the multiplex PCR reads; one entry per CDR3 protein. The top ten hold 28% of the sample, which has fewer than 400,000 distinct CDR3 sequences, over 12% seen once. The sample comprised blood. The receptor set was obtained from a man between 50 and 59 years old with Graves' ophthalmopathy.

This clonotype was observed a few times. This chain uses TRBV7-9 with TRBJ2-7, with 8 nucleotides matching TRBD2. The germline CDR1 and CDR2 sequences are SEHNR and FQNEAQ (reference sequence). The CDR3 length is 17 residues. Trimming removed 6 bases from V and 2 bases from J; junction bases left unmatched: 15. The CDR3 loop is CASSLGGVAGVPYEQYF. The CDR3 nucleotides are TGTGCCAGCAGTCTCGGGGGGGTCGCGGGAGTTCCCTACGAGCAGTACTTC.

This clonotype was detected many times. The chain is built from TRBV20-1 and TRBJ2-3; perhaps TRBD2 as D (6 bases). Germline assignment: CDR1 DFQATT and CDR2 SNEGSKA (reference sequence). V dropped 0 bases and J dropped 5 bases, with 15 bases sitting between them. This CDR3 comprises 15 residues. CDR3 sequence reads: CSARDWGVGEDTQYF. DNA for the CDR3: TGCAGTGCTAGAGATTGGGGGGTAGGCGAAGATACGCAGTATTTT.

For this clonotype: A read error may produce the germline difference seen at one junction end. The rearrangement links TRBV6-5 to TRBJ2-7; D possibly corresponds to TRBD2 (6 bases). This CDR3 is built from 16 residues. Germline values: CDR1 MNHEY, CDR2 SVGAGI. The CDR3 bases are TGTGCCAGCGGTTATCGGATTGGGACTGGTGGGGTCGAGCAGTACTTC. It specifies CASGYRIGTGGVEQYF.

This clonotype occurred many times. The rearrangement uses TRBV30 and TRBJ2-7; a possible D gene is TRBD1 (5 bases). V lost 2 bases, J lost 3 bases, and 11 bases lay in between. This CDR3 region has 13 residues. Germline V gene sequence: CDR1 GTSNPN, CDR2 SVGIG (reference sequence). This chain's CDR3 is CAWSSLQGYEQYF. For the CDR3, the DNA is TGTGCCTGGAGTTCCCTCCAGGGCTACGAGCAGTACTTC.